This T cell receptor (beta chain) stems from a study of blood T cell repertoires in COVID-19. Study information: PBMCs, B-cell-depleted T cells, or T cells provided the cDNA or gDNA that made up the material.

This clone was seen only a few times. The trim removed 5 bases at V and 1 base at J, leaving 6 bases unmatched. Germline V gene lookup returns CDR1 SGHVS and CDR2 FNYEAQ. CDR3 length: 16 amino acids. Authors' analysis steps: By means of reference gene primer amplification, nucleated cell counts were estimated. Generated by immunoSEQ multiplex PCR, the TCRdb table keeps only in-frame clones and is missing some. The V and J calls and the clone size are those of that table, but D and trimming were determined from the DNA. The sample consists of some 150,000 clones, almost 85% of them appearing once. The sample comprised peripheral blood. The V and J genes are TRBV7-6 and TRBJ2-2, with TRBD1 matching over 8 bases. The clonotype was recovered from a man aged 50 to 59 with acute or convalescent COVID-19. CDR3 DNA sequence: TGTGCCAGCAGCCCCTGGACAGGGTGGAACACCGGGGAGCTGTTTTTT. It yields the protein CASSPWTGWNTGELFF.